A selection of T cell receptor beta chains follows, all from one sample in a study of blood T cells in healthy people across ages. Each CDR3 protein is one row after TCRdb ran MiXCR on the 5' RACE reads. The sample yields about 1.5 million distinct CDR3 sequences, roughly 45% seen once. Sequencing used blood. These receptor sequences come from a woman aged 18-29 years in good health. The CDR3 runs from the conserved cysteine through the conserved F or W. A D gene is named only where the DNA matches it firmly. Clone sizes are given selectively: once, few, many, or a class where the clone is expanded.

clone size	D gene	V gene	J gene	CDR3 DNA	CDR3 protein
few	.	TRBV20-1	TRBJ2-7	TGCAGTGCCCGGTTAGAGTACTACGAGCAGTACTTC	CSARLEYYEQYF
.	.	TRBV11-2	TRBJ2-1	TGTGCCAGCAGCTCCGGACAGTGGAGCTCCTACAATGAGCAGTTCTTC	CASSSGQWSSYNEQFF
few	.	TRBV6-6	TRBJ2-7	TGTGCCAGCAGTTACTGGGAGACAGAGGAATACGAGCAGTACTTC	CASSYWETEEYEQYF
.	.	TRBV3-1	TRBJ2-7	TGTGCCAGCAGCCAAGTCCGGGCCCCCTACGAGCAGTACTTC	CASSQVRAPYEQYF
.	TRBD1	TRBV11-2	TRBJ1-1	TGTGCCAGCAGCTGGCGGACAGGATACATGAACACTGAAGCTTTCTTT	CASSWRTGYMNTEAFF
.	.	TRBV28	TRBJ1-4	TGTGCCAGCAGTTTTCGGGGGGCGATTGAAAAACTGTTTTTT	CASSFRGAIEKLFF
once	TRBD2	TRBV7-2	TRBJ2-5	TGTGCCAGCAGCCGTTTAGCGGGGGGCACCTACAATGAGCAGTACTTC	CASSRLAGGTYNEQYF
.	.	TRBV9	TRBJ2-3	TGTGCCAGCAGCACCCGACGAGGGAGAGCTAGCGTAGGGGCAGATACGCAGTATTTT	CASSTRRGRASVGADTQYF
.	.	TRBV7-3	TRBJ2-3	TGTGCCAGCAGCTTAACTACTGTTCTTGGGGATACGCAGTATTTT	CASSLTTVLGDTQYF
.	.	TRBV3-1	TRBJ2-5	TGTGCCGGCAGCCTAACCCCTGGAGGGAGTGGAGAGACCCAGTACTTC	CAGSLTPGGSGETQYF
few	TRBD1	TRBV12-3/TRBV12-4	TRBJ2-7	TGTGCCAGCAGTTTTGGGACAGGGTTTTCCTACGAGCAGTACTTC	CASSFGTGFSYEQYF
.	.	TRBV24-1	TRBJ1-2	TGTGCCACCGGGACGGAACGGGGCTACACCTTC	CATGTERGYTF
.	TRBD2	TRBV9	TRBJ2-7	TGTGCCAGCAGCGTAGCCCCTAGCGGGGGGGCCTACGAGCAGTACTTC	CASSVAPSGGAYEQYF
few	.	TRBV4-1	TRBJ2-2	TGCGCCAGCAGCCAAGGGGGTGGTGACACCGGGGAGCTGTTTTTT	CASSQGGGDTGELFF
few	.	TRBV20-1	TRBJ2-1	TGCAGCGCCCCGGATTGGTCCGCGGAGCAGTTCTTC	CSAPDWSAEQFF
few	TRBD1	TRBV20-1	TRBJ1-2	TGCAGTGCTAGGCCGGGACAGGTTTTCTATGGCTACACCTTC	CSARPGQVFYGYTF
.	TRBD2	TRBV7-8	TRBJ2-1	TGTGCCAGCAGCTTGGGGACCTGGCGGGGGGACGATTTGAACAATGAGCAGTTCTTC	CASSLGTWRGDDLNNEQFF
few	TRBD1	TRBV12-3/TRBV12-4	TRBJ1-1	TGTGCCAGCAGTACAAACGGACGACAGGGTGTAGACGCTTTCTTT	CASSTNGRQGVDAFF
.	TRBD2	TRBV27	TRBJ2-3	TGTGCCAGCAGTCGGGCTAGCGGGAGGGCCGGTCGTGATACGCAGTATTTT	CASSRASGRAGRDTQYF
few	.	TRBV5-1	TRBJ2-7	TGCGCCAGCAGCCCCAAGCGGAGCTCCTACGAGCAGTACTTC	CASSPKRSSYEQYF
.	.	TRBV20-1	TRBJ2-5	TGCAGTGCTAGAGCGCTAGCGCAAGAGACCCAGTACTTC	CSARALAQETQYF
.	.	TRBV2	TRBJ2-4	TGTGCCAGCAGGGGTGACAATGACATTCGGTACTTC	CASRGDNDIRYF
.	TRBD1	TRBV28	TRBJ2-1	TGTGCCAGCAGTCCACGGGACAGGGCCCATGAGCAGTTCTTC	CASSPRDRAHEQFF
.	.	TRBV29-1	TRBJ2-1	TGCAGCGTTGAAGATCTTTGGGACGGGGGGCCGGCAAGCTCCTACAATGAGCAGTTCTTC	CSVEDLWDGGPASSYNEQFF
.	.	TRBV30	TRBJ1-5	TGTGCCTGGGGATACAGGAGCAATCAGCCCCAGCATTTT	CAWGYRSNQPQHF
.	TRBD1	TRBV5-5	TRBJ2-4	TGTGCCAGCAGCGCGCGACAGGGGATAGCCAAAAACATTCAGTACTTC	CASSARQGIAKNIQYF